These 8 T cell receptor beta chains were all obtained from the same sample, sequenced in a study of T cell repertoires in cytomegalovirus infection. Their antigens are not known. TCRdb fed the reads into MiXCR, producing one record per CDR3 protein. Of a few hundred thousand distinct CDR3 sequences detected, 25% to 30% appear once; the ten largest clones hold around 19%. The sample in question was cultured PBMCs, obtained from culture after CMV antigen stimulation. These receptor sequences come from a human donor in good health (CMV status not recorded). Some clones in this sample may be carry-over from other donors' samples.

The gene calls are TRBV2 and TRBJ2-3; 10 nucleotides agree with TRBD2. Germline CDR1 is SNHLY and CDR2 is FYNNEI. The junction had 8 bases not matched to a gene; V was cut back by 5 bases and J by 6 bases. The CDR3 is 15 amino acids. Here the CDR3 reads CASSLAGAPSDTQYF. The CDR3 bases are TGTGCCAGCAGTCTAGCGGGAGCTCCGTCGGATACGCAGTATTTT.

This clonotype was seen more than once but under ten times. The rearrangement links TRBV7-2 to TRBJ2-4, with 7 bases fitting TRBD1. Germline V gives CDR1 SGHTA, CDR2 FQGNSA. This CDR3 is 14 amino acids long. Unmatched junction bases numbered 12, after V lost 1 base and J lost 15 bases. CDR3 in amino acids: CASSLVAETGETYF. Written as DNA, the CDR3 is TGTGCCAGCAGCTTAGTTGCCGAAACAGGGGAAACGTACTTC.

This clonotype appeared a few times. The gene calls are TRBV18 and TRBJ1-5, with D tentatively TRBD1 (5 bases). The CDR3 has 14 amino acids. The V gene's germline CDR1 is KGHSH and CDR2 LQKENI. V was cut by 4 bases and J by 8 bases, with 15 bases left in between. The CDR3 DNA reads as TGTGCCAGCTCACTGGACACGTCGGTGGAGCCCCAGCATTTT. It yields the protein CASSLDTSVEPQHF.

The rearrangement links TRBV6-6 to TRBJ1-3, with D perhaps TRBD1 (6 bases). V lost 4 bases and J lost 4, with 20 bases in between. Germline V gene sequence: CDR1 MNHNY, CDR2 SVGAGI (reference sequence). This CDR3 has 17 residues. CDR3 amino acids: CASSSPRLGATGNTIYF. The CDR3 nucleotides are TGTGCCAGCAGTTCACCCCGATTGGGGGCTACGGGAAACACCATATATTTT.

This clonotype came up a few times. This rearrangement joins TRBV4-1 to TRBJ2-1; D ambiguous. V dropped 0 bases and J dropped 10 bases, with 7 bases sitting between them. This CDR3 is built from 12 residues. CDR1 is MGHRA and CDR2 is YSYEKL in the germline V gene. For the CDR3, the DNA is TGCGCCAGCAGCCAAGATCGGTCCGAGCAGTTCTTC. This translates into CASSQDRSEQFF.

The J gene is TRBJ2-7, the V gene TRBV5-1, with TRBD1 as a possible D gene (6 bases). The CDR3 is 15 amino acids. CDR1 SGHRS and CDR2 YFSETQ come from the germline V gene. V was cut by 0 bases and J by 4 bases, with 14 bases left in between. CDR3 nucleotide sequence: TGCGCCAGCAGCTTGGAGGGCAGGGGATGGTACGAGCAGTACTTC. Translation gives CASSLEGRGWYEQYF.

The chain carries TRBV12-5 and TRBJ1-2; 8 nucleotides align to TRBD1. The V segment lost 1 base and the J segment 7 bases; nucleotides outside the gene matches: 5. This CDR3 spans 14 amino acids. Germline-derived CDR1 and CDR2 are LGHNT and FRNRAP. The CDR3 is CASGLGQGSTGYTF. The CDR3, as DNA: TGTGCTAGTGGTTTGGGACAGGGGAGTACTGGCTACACCTTC.

This clonotype came up a few times. The rearrangement links TRBV5-4 to TRBJ2-1; 7 bases agree with TRBD2. This CDR3 region has 16 residues. Germline loops: CDR1 SGHNT, CDR2 YYREEE (reference sequence). Trimming at V came to 6 bases and at J to 2 bases, leaving 11 bases not matched to a gene. In nucleotides, the CDR3 is TGTGCCAGCACCACCCATAAGCGGGACCCCTACAATGAGCAGTTCTTC. This translates into CASTTHKRDPYNEQFF.